This T cell receptor (beta chain) originates from a study of CD8 T cells in ankylosing spondylitis. In making TCR beta libraries, quantitative 5'-RACE with molecular barcodes was used. MiXCR, applied by TCRdb to the 5' RACE reads, yields one record per CDR3 protein. The sample records around 890,000 distinct CDR3 sequences, approximately 12% being singletons. General study results and limits: There were earlier reports of some motif variants in reactive arthritis synovial fluid and blood. The clones that were linked to disease were reported to be significantly enriched in matched synovial fluid samples from ankylosing spondylitis patients. Characteristic, it appeared, of ankylosing spondylitis blood was a TCR beta motif of about eight highly homologous variants.

Germline V lookup: CDR1 DFQATT, CDR2 SNEGSKA (reference sequence). The CDR3 totals 12 residues. Trimming left V 4 bases short and J 6 bases short, with 13 bases between. As to this clonotype: What it recognizes is unknown.

Sequenced: blood, either unsorted or a sorted T cell fraction (not recorded which). This receptor was identified in a male donor with ankylosing spondylitis. The V gene is TRBV20-1, the J gene TRBJ2-7; D may match TRBD1 or TRBD2 (5 bases each). The CDR3 DNA sequence: TGCAGTGCTACCGGGACCCGTATCGAGCAGTACTTC. Its protein is CSATGTRIEQYF.